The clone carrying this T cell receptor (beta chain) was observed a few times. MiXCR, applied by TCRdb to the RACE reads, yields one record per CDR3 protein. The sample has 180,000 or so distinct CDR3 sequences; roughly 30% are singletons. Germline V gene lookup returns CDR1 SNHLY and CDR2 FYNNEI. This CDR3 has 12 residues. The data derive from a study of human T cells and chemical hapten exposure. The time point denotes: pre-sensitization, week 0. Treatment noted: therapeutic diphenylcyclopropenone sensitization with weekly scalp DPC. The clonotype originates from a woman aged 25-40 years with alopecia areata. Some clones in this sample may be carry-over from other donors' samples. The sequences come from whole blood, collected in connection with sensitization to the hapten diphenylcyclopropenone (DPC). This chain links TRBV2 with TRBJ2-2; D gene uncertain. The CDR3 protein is CAFQGNTGELFF. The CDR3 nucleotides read TGTGCGTTTCAAGGGAACACCGGGGAGCTGTTTTTT.